This is a list of T cell receptor beta chains from one sample in a study of cytomegalovirus exposure and HLA in healthy donors. The repertoire was sequenced with immunoSEQ multiplex PCR; TCRdb's copy has only in-frame clones and lacks some. The sample lists some 170,000 clones, 70% to 80% occurring once. Sequenced: PBMCs. Receptors were obtained from a woman between 45 and 65 years old in good health and CMV-seronegative. Both conserved end residues are part of each CDR3. The D gene is left open where the match is weak.

D: NA; V: TRBV6-4; length: 14; CDR3: CASSDGAGTDTQYF
D: TRBD1; V: TRBV6-4; length: 15; CDR3: CASSDGTEAGYGYTF
D: NA; V: TRBV5-1; length: 16; CDR3: CASSLAAGAKNTEAFF
D: TRBD2; V: TRBV6-5; length: 16; CDR3: CASSSGFGGAFETQYF
D: NA; V: TRBV9; length: 16; CDR3: CASSVGASDSTDTQYF
D: NA; V: TRBV27; length: 15; CDR3: CASSATGSGNSPLHF
D: TRBD1; V: TRBV6-5; length: 13; CDR3: CASSYDRGHEQYF
D: NA; V: TRBV29-1; length: 14; CDR3: CSVILGGFNQPQHF
D: TRBD2; V: TRBV30; length: 14; CDR3: CAWTVAGGPGEQFF
D: NA; V: TRBV30; length: 14; CDR3: CAWSWTEPNTEAFF
D: TRBD1; V: TRBV6-4; length: 14; CDR3: CASSKQGADTEAFF
D: NA; V: TRBV28; length: 10; CDR3: CATGAGELFF
D: TRBD1; V: TRBV19; length: 16; CDR3: CASGDRSYGTNEKLFF
D: NA; V: TRBV6-6; length: 15; CDR3: CASTLQGDSNQPQHF
D: NA; V: TRBV28; length: 14; CDR3: CASSLTSGNQPQHF
D: TRBD1; V: TRBV25-1; length: 12; CDR3: CASSRGQAEQFF
D: TRBD1; V: TRBV19; length: 15; CDR3: CASRGDRVPDNGYTF
D: TRBD1; V: TRBV28; length: 14; CDR3: CASNRDRVNQPQHF
D: TRBD1; V: TRBV28; length: 15; CDR3: CASRNHGTGLEKLFF
D: TRBD2; V: TRBV28; length: 17; CDR3: CASSLPGLAGYYNEQFF
D: TRBD1; V: TRBV19; length: 14; CDR3: CASSGTADNSPLHF
D: NA; V: TRBV6-5; length: 14; CDR3: CASRNRFDKNIQYF
D: NA; V: TRBV10-1; length: 15; CDR3: CASSDPWGRNGELFF
D: TRBD2; V: TRBV5-1; length: 16; CDR3: CASSLAIAGGPGEQFF
D: NA; V: TRBV4-3; length: 15; CDR3: CASSQEGLGTDTQYF